The 22 T cell receptor beta chains in this list originate from one sample, sequenced in a study of graft-versus-host responses after intestinal transplantation. Produced via immunoSEQ multiplex PCR; TCRdb's table is partial and in-frame only. The sample holds about 70,000 clones, around 91% seen once. Their antigens are not known. The input for sequencing was unstimulated CD8+ T cells sorted from spleen or lymph node cells, taken before intestinal transplant. All receptors come from a human donor who received an intestinal transplant.

The rearrangement uses TRBV6-5 and TRBJ2-7, with D tentatively TRBD2 (5 bases). This CDR3 spans 15 amino acids. Germline V gives CDR1 MNHEY, CDR2 SVGAGI. Trimming pared 5 bases from V and 2 bases from J, leaving 16 bases between. DNA of the CDR3: TGTGCCAGCAGTGCCACAACGGACTGGGCCTACGAGCAGTACTTC. It encodes CASSATTDWAYEQYF.

The J gene is TRBJ2-7, the V gene TRBV5-4; a possible D gene is TRBD2 (6 bases). The CDR3 spans 14 residues. CDR1 SGHNT and CDR2 YYREEE come from the germline V gene (reference sequence). Trimming pared 4 bases from V and 6 bases from J, leaving 17 bases between. The CDR3 region is CASSDTGTGGEQYF. The CDR3 nucleotides are TGTGCCAGCAGCGATACCGGGACCGGGGGCGAGCAGTACTTC.

V is TRBV13 and J is TRBJ2-7; the D is unclear. The germline V and J ends were trimmed by 5 bases and 0 bases, with 8 bases remaining between them. Germline V gives CDR1 PRHDT, CDR2 FYEKMQ (reference sequence). The CDR3 sequence is 13 residues long. The CDR3 loop is CASSLRLSYEQYF. CDR3 bases: TGTGCCAGCAGCCTCAGGCTCTCCTACGAGCAGTACTTC.

The chain links TRBV7-3 to TRBJ2-1; 9 nucleotides align to TRBD2. The trim removed 3 bases at V and 5 bases at J, leaving 5 bases unmatched. Germline lookup yields CDR1 SGHTA and CDR2 FQGTGA. This CDR3 has 15 amino acids. In DNA, the CDR3 is TGTGCCAGCAGCTTGGCGGGGGGGACCAACAATGAGCAGTTCTTC. This sequence encodes CASSLAGGTNNEQFF.

This clone turned up a few times. In nucleotides, the CDR3 is TGCAGCGTTGAACCGACAGGGGGGGACTATGGCTACACCTTC. Its translation is CSVEPTGGDYGYTF. V usage is TRBV29-1 and J usage is TRBJ1-2; 9 bases fit TRBD1. Per germline, CDR1 SQVTM and CDR2 ANQGSEA. This CDR3 has 14 amino acids. V gave up 2 bases and J gave up 3 bases; unmatched junction bases: 4.

The chain employs TRBV9 and TRBJ1-2, with no clear D. The CDR3 is made up of 13 amino acids. Trimming took 7 bases from V and 6 from J, leaving 16 bases between them. Per the germline V gene, CDR1 is SGDLS and CDR2 is YYNGEE. In DNA form, the CDR3 reads TGTGCCAGCTACCGTGGGGTCGGGGATGGCTACACCTTC. It yields the protein CASYRGVGDGYTF.

The V call is TRBV19, the J call TRBJ2-7; D possibly corresponds to TRBD1 (6 bases). The germline V and J ends were trimmed by 2 bases and 4 bases, with 12 bases remaining between them. Germline V gives CDR1 LNHDA, CDR2 SQIVND (reference sequence). The CDR3 loop spans 14 amino acids. The CDR3 sequence is CASSIRGHSYEQYF. DNA for the CDR3: TGTGCCAGTAGTATAAGGGGACATAGTTACGAGCAGTACTTC.

The V call is TRBV6-5, the J call TRBJ1-2, with D perhaps TRBD1 (6 bases). Germline-derived CDR1 and CDR2 are MNHEY and SVGAGI. This CDR3 is 13 amino acids long. Trimming cost V 10 bases and J 2 bases, with 14 bases left between them. The chain's CDR3 is CAIHLDRNYGYTF. CDR3 in DNA: TGTGCCATTCACCTGGACAGAAACTATGGCTACACCTTC.

The CDR3 DNA sequence: TGCGCCAGCAGCTCCGGACTAGCGTCCTACGAGCAGTACTTC. Its protein is CASSSGLASYEQYF. The chain recombines TRBV5-1 with TRBJ2-7; TRBD2 matches 9 bases. Germline lookup yields CDR1 SGHRS and CDR2 YFSETQ. The junction had 2 bases not matched to a gene; V was cut back by 3 bases and J by 1 base. This CDR3 has 14 residues.

This clone was detected only once. The chain recombines TRBV5-5 with TRBJ1-6, with D perhaps TRBD1 (6 bases). V was clipped by 6 bases and J by 9 bases, with 16 bases between them. The CDR3 spans 14 residues. In germline, CDR1 is SGHKS, CDR2 YYEKEE (reference sequence). CDR3 in DNA: TGTGCCAGCACCCCACAGGGCGGCAGTTCACCCCTCCACTTT. Its translation: CASTPQGGSSPLHF. Complete variable domain (other parts from reference TRBV5-5 and TRBJ1-6): DAGVTQSPTHLIKTRGQQVTLRCSPISGHKSVSWYQQVLGQGPQFIFQYYEKEERGRGNFPDRFSARQFPNYSSELNVNALLLGDSALYLCASTPQGGSSPLHFGNGTRLTVT.

The rearrangement links TRBV13 to TRBJ2-2, with D tentatively TRBD2 (5 bases). The CDR3 is 15 residues long. Germline CDR1 reads PRHDT; CDR2 reads FYEKMQ (reference sequence). V lost 7 bases and J 5 bases, leaving 17 bases between the germline ends. The CDR3 DNA reads TGTGCCAGCACCACCAGCGCGGGCGGAACCGGGGAGCTGTTTTTT. Its translation is CASTTSAGGTGELFF.

The CDR3 region is CASSAQGLNTEAFF. DNA for the CDR3: TGTGCCAGCAGCGCCCAGGGTCTGAACACTGAAGCTTTCTTT. The chain employs TRBV9 and TRBJ1-1, with TRBD1 as a possible D gene (5 bases). The CDR3 is made up of 14 amino acids. Trimming shortened V by 3 bases and J by 0 bases, and 9 bases separated the two germline ends. The germline gives CDR1 SGDLS, CDR2 YYNGEE.

The chain couples TRBV9 to TRBJ2-5; 7 bases align to TRBD1. Looked up from germline, CDR1 is SGDLS and CDR2 is YYNGEE. After removal of 7 bases from V and 2 bases from J, the junction contained 2 bases not matched to a gene. The CDR3 extends over 12 amino acids. Here the CDR3 reads CASGDSQETQYF. The CDR3 DNA is TGTGCCAGCGGGGACAGTCAAGAGACCCAGTACTTC.

The chain employs TRBV7-9 and TRBJ1-3; TRBD1 matches at 7 bases. Trimming at V came to 4 bases and at J to 4 bases, leaving 4 bases not matched to a gene. CDR3 size: 14 residues. CDR1 and CDR2 (germline): SEHNR, FQNEAQ (reference sequence). This CDR3 is CASSSQGEGNTIYF. The CDR3 DNA reads TGTGCCAGCAGCTCCCAGGGGGAGGGAAACACCATATATTTT.

This clone was seen only a few times. The DNA of the CDR3 is TGTGCCAGCAGTTACCAACACCAGGGTTGGGAGCAGTACTTC. This translates into CASSYQHQGWEQYF. The chain links TRBV6-5 to TRBJ2-7; possibly TRBD1 for D (5 bases). CDR3 length: 14 residues. Germline assignment: CDR1 MNHEY and CDR2 SVGAGI. Between the trimmed V and J ends, which lost 2 bases and 7 bases, there was a span of 15 bases.

Turning to this clone: One end of the junction is discordant with germline, which a read error may explain. V is TRBV29-1 and J is TRBJ1-2; weak D call: TRBD1 (6 bases). This CDR3 has 12 amino acids. Looked up from germline, CDR1 is SQVTM and CDR2 is ANQGSEA. CDR3 nucleotide sequence: TGCAGCGTTCAAGAGGGAGGGGGAGGCTACACCTTC. Protein product: CSVQEGGGGYTF. Complete variable domain (other parts from reference TRBV29-1 and TRBJ1-2): SAVISQKPSRDICQRGTSLTIQCQVDSQVTMMFWYRQQPGQSLTLIATANQGSEATYESGFVIDKFPISRPNLTFSTLTVSNMSPEDSSIYLCSVQEGGGGYTFGSGTRLTVV.

The CDR3 protein is CASWTGSGTQYF. Written as DNA, the CDR3 is TGTGCCAGCTGGACAGGGTCAGGTACGCAGTATTTT. The chain combines TRBV6-5 with TRBJ2-3, with TRBD1 matching 8 bases. The CDR3 has 12 residues. The V gene end was trimmed by 8 bases and the J gene end by 8 bases; junction bases not matched to a gene: 6. CDR1 and CDR2 from the germline V gene are MNHEY and SVGAGI.

The chain combines TRBV5-4 with TRBJ2-6; 7 nucleotides match TRBD1. V trimming: 4 bases; J trimming: 0 bases; junction bases outside the gene matches: 7. This CDR3 has 17 amino acids. CDR1 and CDR2 (germline): SGHNT, YYREEE (reference sequence). The CDR3 DNA is TGTGCCAGCAGCGGACTGGGACAGAGCTCTGGGGCCAACGTCCTGACTTTC. Protein: CASSGLGQSSGANVLTF. The whole variable domain, filled in from reference TRBV5-4 and TRBJ2-6, reads ETGVTQSPTHLIKTRGQQVTLRCSSQSGHNTVSWYQQALGQGPQFIFQYYREEENGRGNFPPRFSGLQFPNYSSELNVNALELDDSALYLCASSGLGQSSGANVLTFGAGSRLTVL.

The rearrangement uses TRBV7-8 and TRBJ1-6, with 7 bases lining up with TRBD1. This CDR3 comprises 14 residues. V was clipped by 4 bases and J by 11 bases; unmatched bases: 8. Germline assignment: CDR1 SGHVS and CDR2 FQNEAQ. CDR3 loop: CASSSRQGRTPLHF. CDR3 sequence (DNA): TGTGCCAGCAGCTCGAGACAGGGCAGGACACCCCTCCACTTT.

This clone was picked up one time. CDR3 bases: TGTGCCAGCAGCGTAGGTGACAGGGACCAAGAGACCCAGTACTTC. This codes for CASSVGDRDQETQYF. The V and J genes are TRBV9 and TRBJ2-5; TRBD1 matches 7 bases. V shed 0 bases and J 0 bases; nucleotides not matched to a gene: 2. This CDR3 has 15 residues. From germline, CDR1 is SGDLS and CDR2 YYNGEE.

The chain combines TRBV12-5 with TRBJ2-1; D perhaps matches TRBD1 (5 bases). The CDR3 covers 15 residues. Per germline, CDR1 LGHNT and CDR2 FRNRAP. Trimming left V 7 bases short and J 7 bases short, with 20 bases between. The CDR3 coding sequence is TGTGCTAGTGACAACCCCAAGGGGCCATGGAATGAGCAGTTCTTC. This translates into CASDNPKGPWNEQFF.

The rearrangement links TRBV13 to TRBJ2-1; 9 positions match TRBD2. Trimming removed 3 bases from V and 6 bases from J; junction bases left unmatched: 6. CDR3 length equals 15 residues. Germline lookup yields CDR1 PRHDT and CDR2 FYEKMQ (reference sequence). The CDR3 loop is CASSFSSGDGNEQFF. The CDR3 DNA reads TGTGCCAGCAGCTTCTCTAGCGGGGATGGCAATGAGCAGTTCTTC.